A single sample gave rise to the 9 T cell receptor beta chains below, sequenced in a study of cytomegalovirus exposure and HLA in healthy donors (dated by TCRdb to about 2017). Library prep was done by the immunoSEQ multiplex PCR assay. For the multiplex PCR, a mixture combining 60 forward primers for TCR Vbeta segments and 13 reverse primers for TCR Jbeta segments was used. What TCRdb holds here is the immuneACCESS table cut down to in-frame rearrangements. Part of the clones is not present; checked against another copy, under half of the missing clones reflect an unresolved V gene, and the others are unexplained. This sample's table lists 150,000 to 250,000 clones. The ten most abundant clones make up 0.74% of the sample. Sequencing input: PBMCs. All receptors come from a boy aged 5 to 17 in good health and CMV-seronegative.

The chain joins TRBV14 to TRBJ1-6; D is perhaps TRBD1 (5 bases). Trimming pared 1 base from V and 7 bases from J, leaving 14 bases between. There are 16 residues in the CDR3. Germline CDR1 SGHDN, CDR2 FVKESK. The CDR3 nucleotides read TGTGCCAGCAGCCAAGGAGGAGGGGTGAGGAATTCACCCCTCCACTTT. This translates into CASSQGGGVRNSPLHF.

The rearrangement joins TRBV2 to TRBJ2-7; 16 bases are shared with TRBD2. Germline assignment: CDR1 SNHLY and CDR2 FYNNEI. The CDR3 is 16 residues long. Germline trimming cut 6 bases from V and 2 bases from J; bases unmatched to any gene: 4. This CDR3 is CASRLGTSGGAYEQYF. The CDR3 DNA sequence: TGTGCCAGCAGATTAGGGACTAGCGGGGGGGCCTACGAGCAGTACTTC.

The V call is TRBV5-1, the J call TRBJ2-7, with unresolved D. The V gene's germline CDR1 is SGHRS and CDR2 YFSETQ. Trimming left V 2 bases short and J 1 base short, with 10 bases between. This CDR3 has 14 amino acids. CDR3 residues: CASSFITESYEQYF. DNA of the CDR3: TGCGCCAGCAGCTTTATAACAGAATCCTACGAGCAGTACTTC.

The J gene is TRBJ2-3, the V gene TRBV9; the D is unclear. This CDR3 is 15 amino acids long. Germline V gives CDR1 SGDLS, CDR2 YYNGEE. Trimming took 1 base from V and 1 from J, leaving 10 bases between them. In nucleotides, the CDR3 is TGTGCCAGCAGCGTATTGCCCGAGGGCACAGATACGCAGTATTTT. It specifies CASSVLPEGTDTQYF. The whole variable domain, remainder taken from reference TRBV9 and TRBJ2-3, is DSGVTQTPKHLITATGQRVTLRCSPRSGDLSVYWYQQSLDQGLQFLIQYYNGEERAKGNILERFSAQQFPDLHSELNLSSLELGDSALYFCASSVLPEGTDTQYFGPGTRLTVL.

The rearrangement joins TRBV10-1 to TRBJ1-2; D perhaps matches TRBD1 (5 bases). The ends were cut back, 4 bases at V and 8 bases at J, with 14 bases in the middle. The length of the CDR3 is 13 residues. The germline V gene has CDR1 WNHNN and CDR2 SYGVQD (reference sequence). CDR3 sequence: CASSARGGWGYTF. The CDR3 nucleotides read TGCGCCAGCAGTGCAAGGGGCGGTTGGGGCTACACCTTC.

This chain uses TRBV29-1 with TRBJ1-2; 7 bases align to TRBD1. From germline, CDR1 is SQVTM and CDR2 ANQGSEA. The CDR3 consists of 13 residues. V shed 5 bases and J 6 bases; nucleotides not matched to a gene: 9. The CDR3 DNA reads as TGCAGCGTTCAGGGGGACAATTCGGATGGCTACACCTTC. The encoded protein is CSVQGDNSDGYTF.

As DNA, the CDR3 is TGTGCCAGCAGCTTAGCGGTAGCGGGATACAATGAGCAGTTCTTC. The encoded protein is CASSLAVAGYNEQFF. The rearrangement uses TRBV11-2 and TRBJ2-1; 8 bases map to TRBD2. The CDR3 has 15 amino acids. Trimming cost V 1 base and J 4 bases; bases outside gene matches: 3. Germline V CDR1 and CDR2: SGHAT, FQNNGV.

The rearrangement links TRBV4-3 to TRBJ2-7; 7 nucleotides agree with TRBD1. The germline CDR1 and CDR2 sequences are LGHNA and YSLEER. CDR3 length equals 14 residues. V shed 0 bases and J 2 bases; nucleotides not matched to a gene: 1. In DNA form, the CDR3 reads TGCGCCAGCAGCCAAGAAGGGGGCCCCTACGAGCAGTACTTC. It encodes CASSQEGGPYEQYF.

The chain links TRBV29-1 to TRBJ2-7, with 8 nucleotides matching TRBD1. Germline assignment: CDR1 SQVTM and CDR2 ANQGSEA. The junction had 5 bases not matched to a gene; V was cut back by 4 bases and J by 3 bases. The CDR3 covers 13 residues. CDR3 in amino acids: CSVATDRDYEQYF. The CDR3, as DNA: TGCAGCGTTGCCACGGACAGGGACTACGAGCAGTACTTC.